These 10 T cell receptor beta chains originate from one sample sequenced in a study of cytomegalovirus exposure and HLA in healthy donors. 60 Vbeta and 13 Jbeta primers were used in PCR. The protocol was immunoSEQ multiplex PCR, while the TCRdb copy is restricted to in-frame clones and leaves out a portion. The data show roughly 150,000 clones, roughly 74% seen once. The sequenced sample consisted of PBMCs. All receptors come from a woman aged 40 to 55 in good health and CMV-seropositive.

This clone has only one observation. The chain recombines TRBV29-1 with TRBJ1-2, with D possibly matching TRBD1 (5 bases). V dropped 7 bases and J dropped 6 bases, with 12 bases sitting between them. Germline CDR1 is SQVTM and CDR2 is ANQGSEA. This CDR3 contains 11 residues. The CDR3 DNA reads as TGCAGCGCAGGACAAACGAATGGCTACACCTTC. Its translation is CSAGQTNGYTF.

This chain connects TRBV7-9 to TRBJ1-6; TRBD1 agrees at 10 bases. Germline V CDR1 and CDR2: SEHNR, FQNEAQ (reference sequence). The CDR3 consists of 17 residues. V shed 5 bases and J 10 bases; nucleotides not matched to a gene: 14. The CDR3 loop reads CASSARTGGGFGSPLHF. The CDR3 nucleotides read TGTGCCAGCAGCGCGAGGACAGGGGGAGGCTTCGGATCACCCCTCCACTTT.

The chain has TRBV27 and TRBJ1-5; 9 bases are a match to TRBD1. Per germline, CDR1 MNHEY and CDR2 SMNVEV (reference sequence). The CDR3 length is 15 residues. V lost 6 bases, J lost 3 bases, and 6 bases stayed unmatched. The DNA for the CDR3 is TGTGCCAGCAGCTCAGGGACAGGGAACAATCAGCCCCAGCATTTT. Translated, it gives CASSSGTGNNQPQHF.

Turning to this clone: The sample contains more than one DNA sequence encoding this CDR3. The genes are TRBV7-8 and TRBJ2-5; D is possibly TRBD2 (6 bases). V was pared by 6 bases and J by 4 bases, with 15 bases between. CDR1 and CDR2 from the germline V gene are SGHVS and FQNEAQ. This CDR3 region has 14 residues. The chain's CDR3 is CASSHSFGGETQYF. CDR3 in DNA: TGTGCCAGCAGTCACTCCTTCGGGGGAGAGACCCAGTACTTC.

This clone has more than one count but fewer than ten. The V gene is TRBV4-2, the J gene TRBJ2-2; perhaps TRBD1 as D (6 bases). The germline CDR1 and CDR2 sequences are LGHNA and YNFKEQ. The CDR3 has 15 amino acids. Trimming pared 1 base from V and 7 bases from J, leaving 13 bases between. In nucleotides, the CDR3 is TGTGCCAGCAGCCAAGCCCAGGGGTACGGCGGGGAGCTGTTTTTT. It encodes CASSQAQGYGGELFF.

This chain connects TRBV18 to TRBJ1-1, with D uncertain. This CDR3 has 16 amino acids. In germline, CDR1 is KGHSH, CDR2 LQKENI. The ends were cut back, 0 bases at V and 5 bases at J, with 16 bases in the middle. CDR3 sequence: CASSPPSLRGRTEAFF. In DNA, the CDR3 is TGTGCCAGCTCACCACCATCGCTACGCGGTAGGACTGAAGCTTTCTTT.

The rearrangement joins TRBV13 to TRBJ1-4; TRBD1 is a possible D gene (5 bases). The CDR3 consists of 14 residues. The V gene lost 4 bases and the J gene lost 8 bases, with 14 bases spanning the gap. CDR1 and CDR2 from the germline V gene are PRHDT and FYEKMQ (reference sequence). CDR3 loop: CASSYRDYHEKLFF. The CDR3, as DNA: TGTGCCAGCAGCTACCGGGACTACCACGAAAAACTGTTTTTT.

The chain joins TRBV28 to TRBJ1-1, with a possible D match to TRBD1 (5 bases). V was trimmed by 1 base and J by 7 bases, leaving 7 bases between them. The CDR3 runs 12 residues. CDR1 is MDHEN, CDR2 SYDVKM, per germline. The CDR3 region is CASSLYTGEAFF. The CDR3 nucleotides are TGTGCCAGCAGTTTATATACAGGTGAAGCTTTCTTT.

This rearrangement joins TRBV29-1 to TRBJ2-1; D unclear. The CDR3 loop spans 12 amino acids. Trimming left V 3 bases short and J 7 bases short, with 10 bases between. Germline CDR1 and CDR2: SQVTM and ANQGSEA. This chain's CDR3 is CSVDLLYNEQFF. In DNA, the CDR3 is TGCAGCGTTGACCTCTTGTATAATGAGCAGTTCTTC.

V gene TRBV27 combines with J gene TRBJ2-7, with 8 bases fitting TRBD1. Losses at the gene ends were 5 bases for V and 4 bases for J; bases not matched to a gene: 4. CDR3 size: 13 residues. Germline V CDR1 and CDR2: MNHEY, SMNVEV (reference sequence). The chain's CDR3 is CASSVRTGYEQYF. The CDR3 nucleotides are TGTGCCAGCAGTGTAAGGACAGGGTACGAGCAGTACTTC.